This entry concerns a single T cell receptor (beta chain). This clonotype was recorded at least ten times. This receptor's antigen is unknown. No much larger clone is present one base from it, and per-base qualities are unavailable. CDR1 DFQATT and CDR2 SNEGSKA are derived from the germline V gene (reference sequence). Trimming takes 0 bases from V and 4 bases from J, and the germline ends sit 9 bases apart. The CDR3 numbers 14 residues from cysteine through phenylalanine. Solely the CDR3 DNA is kept, with 42 bases framed from the first base. The lymph node samples were taken from the axillary draining lymph nodes of breast cancer patients. The data were taken from a study of breast tumors, draining lymph nodes, adjacent tissues (dated by TCRdb to 2015 to 2016). In the study overall: TCR beta repertoires were compared across tumor, adjacent nontumor tissue and axillary lymph nodes obtained from breast cancer patients. In human breast cancer, the study set out to assess how tumor, surrounding tissue and draining lymph node repertoires relate to one another and whether T cells might be exchanged between them.

TCRdb names Illumina HiSeq 2000 as the instrument used. Multiplex PCR amplification was used to generate the TCR beta chain libraries. High-throughput sequencing was used to analyze the amplified TCR beta chain products. TCRdb redid the processing of the public reads, applying fastp at Q25 and MiXCR, and retained in-frame beta chains. Rows with one shared CDR3 protein collapse into an entry with the most common genes and DNA. For this sample there are about 100,000 distinct CDR3 sequences; around 20% appear just once. Roughly 1.2% of the sample is in the top ten clones. What the study reported, not specific to this receptor: Tumors showed preferential V and J gene usage, and their T-cell repertoire diversity fell below that of lymph nodes yet above that of nontumor tissue. Tumor and nontumor tissue repertoires were significantly more similar in luminal-like than in basal-like breast cancer. The study presented the conclusion that tumor T cells originate in lymph nodes as consistent with a hypothesis, not as something directly demonstrated. The data were considered consistent with the idea that most tumor T cells come from the lymph node and then expand in tumor tissue.

Recombination joined TRBV20-1 with TRBJ1-4; no D gene call is confident. Sequencing used axillary lymph node tissue. This sequence was found in a female donor with breast cancer. Some clones in this sample may be carry-over from other donors' samples. The CDR3 reads CSARDGSYNEKLFF. In nucleotides, the sequence is TGCAGTGCTAGAGATGGTAGTTATAATGAAAAACTGTTTTTT.